These 22 T cell receptor beta chains were sequenced from one sample in a study of blood T cell repertoires in COVID-19. Sequencing was performed with immunoSEQ multiplex PCR; in TCRdb, only in-frame clones are kept and a portion is missing. The table records about 230,000 clones, roughly 84% of them present only once. What was sequenced was peripheral blood. The receptor source for this set is a middle-aged woman who had recovered from COVID-19.

CDR3 coding DNA: TGTGCCAGCAGCGACAGGGGAGGTGGAAACACCATATATTTT. Amino acids: CASSDRGGGNTIYF. The chain links TRBV6-5 to TRBJ1-3; TRBD1 agrees at 8 bases. After removal of 6 bases from V and 3 bases from J, the junction contained 4 bases not matched to a gene. The CDR3 sequence is 14 residues long. CDR1 is MNHEY and CDR2 is SVGAGI in the germline V gene.

This chain connects TRBV5-4 to TRBJ2-3; maybe TRBD1 (7 bases). Trimming took 4 bases from V and 0 from J, leaving 12 bases between them. Germline V gene sequence: CDR1 SGHNT, CDR2 YYREEE (reference sequence). The CDR3 sequence is 15 residues long. Here the CDR3 DNA reads TGTGCCAGCAGCCCAGGGGGGACTAGCACAGATACGCAGTATTTT. Translating it yields CASSPGGTSTDTQYF.

The V and J genes are TRBV5-1 and TRBJ1-1, with TRBD1 as a possible D gene (5 bases). Germline CDR1 SGHRS, CDR2 YFSETQ. This CDR3 contains 15 residues. V shed 3 bases and J shed 1 base, with 13 bases lying between them. CDR3 sequence reads: CASSSKPDRNTEAFF. The CDR3 bases are TGCGCCAGCAGCTCCAAACCCGACAGGAACACTGAAGCTTTCTTT.

The chain carries TRBV19 and TRBJ2-6; TRBD2 matches at 7 bases. This CDR3 comprises 15 residues. V was pared by 3 bases and J by 1 base, with 0 bases of the junction left unmatched. From germline, CDR1 is LNHDA and CDR2 SQIVND (reference sequence). The CDR3 protein is CASSIGGSGANVLTF. The CDR3 DNA reads as TGTGCCAGTAGTATCGGGGGGTCTGGGGCCAACGTCCTGACTTTC.

The chain combines TRBV6-5 with TRBJ2-7, with 10 bases fitting TRBD1. Looked up from germline, CDR1 is MNHEY and CDR2 is SVGAGI. V shed 7 bases, J shed 4 bases, and the junction held 10 bases outside the gene matches. The CDR3 covers 15 residues. DNA of the CDR3: TGTGCCAGCACCTCTTGGACAGGGGGTGATTACGAGCAGTACTTC. It is translated as CASTSWTGGDYEQYF.

V usage is TRBV19 and J usage is TRBJ2-1, with 9 bases identical to TRBD1. There are 16 residues in the CDR3. The V gene's germline CDR1 is LNHDA and CDR2 SQIVND (reference sequence). Unmatched junction bases numbered 7, after V lost 7 bases and J lost 0 bases. CDR3: CASMGDRADSYNEQFF. CDR3 nucleotide sequence: TGTGCCAGTATGGGGGACAGGGCTGACTCCTACAATGAGCAGTTCTTC.

The rearrangement uses TRBV12-3 or TRBV12-4 and TRBJ2-5; D is unclear. With 0 bases removed from V and 7 bases from J, the gap between germline ends came to 9 bases. There are 13 residues in the CDR3. This chain's CDR3 is CASSLADSGTQYF. The CDR3 DNA reads TGTGCCAGCAGTTTAGCTGACTCGGGGACCCAGTACTTC.

The chain uses TRBV19 and TRBJ2-7; possibly TRBD2 for D (6 bases). The CDR3 is made up of 19 amino acids. Looked up from germline, CDR1 is LNHDA and CDR2 is SQIVND (reference sequence). Trimming stripped 3 bases from V and 1 base from J, with 25 bases between. The CDR3 is CASSIRGQGGRTRSYEQYF. CDR3 nucleotide sequence: TGTGCCAGTAGTATTAGGGGCCAGGGAGGCCGGACCCGATCCTACGAGCAGTACTTC.

In its sample, this clone was seen once. The V and J genes are TRBV9 and TRBJ1-2; D ambiguous. The CDR3 has 16 amino acids. CDR1 and CDR2 (germline): SGDLS, YYNGEE. Trimming removed 2 bases from V and 5 bases from J, with 19 bases in between. The CDR3 coding sequence is TGTGCCAGCAGCGTGGAGGTTGGCGCTAGTATTTATGGCTACACCTTC. Amino acids: CASSVEVGASIYGYTF.

The chain joins TRBV10-3 to TRBJ1-1, with 7 bases lining up with TRBD1. Germline V gene lookup returns CDR1 ENHRY and CDR2 SYGVKD. CDR3 length equals 13 residues. Trimming at V came to 7 bases and at J to 5 bases, leaving 7 bases not matched to a gene. This chain's CDR3 is CAIKNTGETEAFF. The CDR3 DNA is TGTGCCATCAAAAACACAGGGGAAACTGAAGCTTTCTTT.

This clone was detected only once. The chain has TRBV6-6 and TRBJ1-2; TRBD1 matches at 12 bases. Looked up from germline, CDR1 is MNHNY and CDR2 is SVGAGI (reference sequence). J lost 7 bases, V lost 3 bases, and 9 bases had no gene match. This CDR3 is built from 16 residues. CDR3 bases: TGTGCCAGCAGTTATTTTCCGGGGACAGGGGGCCTTGGCTACACCTTC. Protein sequence: CASSYFPGTGGLGYTF.

V usage is TRBV2 and J usage is TRBJ2-3, with TRBD2 matching over 10 bases. CDR1 is SNHLY and CDR2 is FYNNEI in the germline V gene. The CDR3 loop spans 15 amino acids. V dropped 2 bases and J dropped 5; count of bases not matched to a gene: 4. CDR3 in DNA: TGTGCCAGCAGTGAACAGCGGGGGGGCTTAGATACGCAGTATTTT. Its protein product is CASSEQRGGLDTQYF.

This chain connects TRBV4-3 to TRBJ2-2; TRBD2 aligns across 8 bases. CDR1 LGHNA and CDR2 YSLEER come from the germline V gene. V shed 0 bases, J shed 5 bases, and the junction held 8 bases outside the gene matches. The CDR3 extends over 17 amino acids. CDR3 in amino acids: CASSQDLERGQTGELFF. The CDR3 DNA reads TGCGCCAGCAGCCAAGATCTTGAGCGGGGGCAAACCGGGGAGCTGTTTTTT.

The chain carries TRBV4-1 and TRBJ1-2, with 7 bases matching TRBD1. With V trimmed by 0 bases and J by 4 bases, 2 bases remained unmatched. The CDR3 has 14 residues. Germline V gene sequence: CDR1 MGHRA, CDR2 YSYEKL. The CDR3 loop is CASSQDDRAYGYTF. The CDR3 nucleotides are TGCGCCAGCAGCCAAGATGACAGGGCCTATGGCTACACCTTC.

The rearrangement uses TRBV5-1 and TRBJ2-3, with TRBD1 matching 7 bases. The V segment lost 1 base and the J segment 2 bases; nucleotides outside the gene matches: 1. The length of the CDR3 is 14 residues. Germline V CDR1 and CDR2: SGHRS, YFSETQ. DNA of the CDR3: TGCGCCAGCAGCTTGACAGGGGACACAGATACGCAGTATTTT. This gives the protein CASSLTGDTDTQYF. The full variable domain, completed using reference TRBV5-1 and TRBJ2-3, is KAGVTQTPRYLIKTRGQQVTLSCSPISGHRSVSWYQQTPGQGLQFLFEYFSETQRNKGNFPGRFSGRQFSNSRSEMNVSTLELGDSALYLCASSLTGDTDTQYFGPGTRLTVL.

The chain uses TRBV7-8 and TRBJ2-5; 9 nucleotides line up with TRBD1. Losses at the gene ends were 5 bases for V and 5 bases for J; bases not matched to a gene: 12. In germline, CDR1 is SGHVS, CDR2 FQNEAQ. The CDR3 contains 16 residues. CDR3 nucleotides: TGTGCCAGCAGCCCCCCAAGTACAGGGGGCATGGAGACCCAGTACTTC. This gives the protein CASSPPSTGGMETQYF.

This rearrangement joins TRBV5-8 to TRBJ2-3; D gene uncertain. V gave up 3 bases and J gave up 0 bases, with 5 bases separating them. This CDR3 region has 13 residues. CDR1 and CDR2 from the germline V gene are SGHTS and YDEGEE. DNA of the CDR3: TGTGCCAGCAGCTCCTATAGCACAGATACGCAGTATTTT. The encoded protein is CASSSYSTDTQYF.

V gene TRBV7-2 combines with J gene TRBJ2-7; maybe TRBD2 (6 bases). This CDR3 is 12 amino acids long. The V gene lost 1 base and the J gene lost 9 bases, with 10 bases spanning the gap. Germline CDR1 is SGHTA and CDR2 is FQGNSA. The CDR3 here is CASSLDGRGQYF. The CDR3 region has the DNA TGTGCCAGCAGCTTAGACGGGCGGGGGCAGTACTTC. The variable domain in full, with the rest retrieved from reference TRBV7-2 and TRBJ2-7, is GAGVSQSPSNKVTEKGKDVELRCDPISGHTALYWYRQSLGQGLEFLIYFQGNSAPDKSGLPSDRFSAERTGGSVSTLTIQRTQQEDSAVYLCASSLDGRGQYFGPGTRLTVT.

The genes are TRBV7-9 and TRBJ2-2; D is uncertain. Germline V gene sequence: CDR1 SEHNR, CDR2 FQNEAQ (reference sequence). Trimming took off 5 bases at V and 3 bases at J, with 7 bases between the two ends. The CDR3 is 13 residues long. CDR3 in DNA: TGTGCCAGCAGCCGGGTTCACACCGGGGAGCTGTTTTTT. Residues: CASSRVHTGELFF.

The chain couples TRBV2 to TRBJ2-1; D is uncertain. The CDR3 is 11 residues long. The germline gives CDR1 SNHLY, CDR2 FYNNEI. Trimming took 8 bases from V and 4 from J, leaving 6 bases between them. The CDR3 here is CASLEYNEQFF. CDR3 coding DNA: TGTGCCAGCTTAGAATACAATGAGCAGTTCTTC.

The gene calls are TRBV5-4 and TRBJ1-1; 7 bases map to TRBD1. V dropped 1 base and J dropped 5; count of bases not matched to a gene: 5. The CDR3 spans 14 residues. Germline V gives CDR1 SGHNT, CDR2 YYREEE (reference sequence). The CDR3 here is CASSLLGGETEAFF. CDR3 bases: TGTGCCAGCAGCTTGCTAGGGGGCGAGACTGAAGCTTTCTTT.

The chain joins TRBV14 to TRBJ2-1; the D gene is possibly TRBD1 (7 bases). Germline V lookup: CDR1 SGHDN, CDR2 FVKESK. The CDR3 is 13 residues long. V gave up 8 bases and J gave up 4 bases, with 12 bases separating them. CDR3 protein: CASGRGTYNEQFF. The CDR3 DNA reads TGTGCCAGCGGCAGGGGGACTTACAATGAGCAGTTCTTC.